Shown below are 27 T cell receptor beta chains from a single sample sequenced in a study of CD8 T cells in ankylosing spondylitis (dated by TCRdb to the late 2010s). Library prep was done by 5' RACE. The listed sequencing device is Illumina HiSeq 2500. TCRdb handled the public reads itself, with Q25 trimming in fastp and clone calling in MiXCR, and kept productive beta chains. Identical CDR3 protein sequences are pooled into one entry, listed with their most common genes and DNA. Here the sample has roughly 160,000 distinct CDR3 sequences; approximately 9% occur a single time. Over 13% of the sample rests with the top ten. Input material: blood, either unsorted or a sorted T cell fraction (not recorded which). Receptor source: a female donor with ankylosing spondylitis or in good health (not recorded which).

The chain combines TRBV28 with TRBJ2-7, with D tentatively TRBD2 (6 bases). The CDR3 extends over 13 amino acids. V lost 5 bases and J 4 bases, leaving 12 bases between the germline ends. In germline, CDR1 is MDHEN, CDR2 SYDVKM. CDR3 coding DNA: TGTGCCAGCAGTCCTAGCGATATTTACGAGCAGTACTTC. It codes for CASSPSDIYEQYF.

The gene calls are TRBV4-3 and TRBJ2-1; D possibly matches TRBD1 or TRBD2 (6 bases each). CDR1 and CDR2 from the germline V gene are LGHNA and YSLEER. The V end was cut by 0 bases, the J end by 9 bases, with 12 bases between. This CDR3 has 14 residues. The CDR3 DNA sequence: TGCGCCAGCAGCCAAGATTCCGGGGGCAGTGAGCAGTTCTTC. Its protein product is CASSQDSGGSEQFF.

The chain links TRBV3-1 to TRBJ2-3, with 11 bases aligning to TRBD2. Germline V gene sequence: CDR1 LGHDT, CDR2 YNNKEL (reference sequence). The CDR3 loop spans 18 amino acids. Trimming took 2 bases from V and 2 from J; bases not matched to a gene: 9. CDR3 sequence: CASSQTSGSSSTTDTQYF. CDR3 sequence (DNA): TGTGCCAGCAGCCAAACTAGCGGGAGTTCCTCCACCACAGATACGCAGTATTTT.

The chain is built from TRBV11-2 and TRBJ2-1; D is unresolved. Trimming removed 5 bases from V and 7 bases from J, with 12 bases in between. CDR3 length: 13 residues. CDR1 is SGHAT and CDR2 is FQNNGV in the germline V gene. CDR3 amino acids: CASSPRNENEQFF. DNA of the CDR3: TGTGCCAGCAGCCCCCGGAATGAAAATGAGCAGTTCTTC.

This clonotype was counted between two and nine times. This CDR3 is CASRTGDHEQYF. DNA of the CDR3: TGTGCCAGCAGGACAGGGGACCACGAGCAGTACTTC. The chain is built from TRBV7-9 and TRBJ2-7, with 8 bases fitting TRBD1. V was clipped by 6 bases and J by 5 bases; unmatched bases: 3. The CDR3 extends over 12 amino acids. In germline, CDR1 is SEHNR, CDR2 FQNEAQ (reference sequence). The full variable domain, with the rest looked up from reference TRBV7-9 and TRBJ2-7, is DTGVSQNPRHKITKRGQNVTFRCDPISEHNRLYWYRQTLGQGPEFLTYFQNEAQLEKSRLLSDRFSAERPKGSFSTLEIQRTEQGDSAMYLCASRTGDHEQYFGPGTRLTVT.

This clonotype was observed a few times. The chain is built from TRBV24-1 and TRBJ2-5; D is possibly TRBD1 (6 bases). V lost 4 bases and J lost 2, with 16 bases in between. Looked up from germline, CDR1 is KGHDR and CDR2 is SFDVKD. CDR3 length equals 16 residues. CDR3 loop: CATSEATGTLQETQYF. CDR3 DNA sequence: TGTGCCACCAGTGAGGCCACAGGGACCCTTCAAGAGACCCAGTACTTC.

In its sample, this clonotype was seen a few times. This chain uses TRBV27 with TRBJ1-2; D gene ambiguous. Germline assignment: CDR1 MNHEY and CDR2 SMNVEV (reference sequence). This CDR3 has 13 residues. The V and J ends lost 10 bases and 4 bases respectively, with 16 bases between them. The CDR3 reads CATSRGPSYGYTF. CDR3 sequence (DNA): TGTGCCACCTCCCGAGGACCTTCCTATGGCTACACCTTC.

In its sample, this clonotype was seen many times. The V and J genes are TRBV20-1 and TRBJ2-1; D gene ambiguous. The CDR3 sequence is 11 residues long. V was trimmed by 0 bases and J by 15 bases, leaving 12 bases between them. Germline V gives CDR1 DFQATT, CDR2 SNEGSKA (reference sequence). CDR3 protein: CSARDLSLGFF. The CDR3 DNA follows: TGCAGTGCTAGAGATTTGTCGCTAGGGTTCTTC.

This chain connects TRBV5-5 to TRBJ1-4; 7 bases are a match to TRBD1. CDR1 and CDR2 (germline): SGHKS, YYEKEE (reference sequence). The CDR3 has 18 residues. V was clipped by 2 bases and J by 0 bases; unmatched bases: 10. CDR3 loop: CASSLPFGQDATNEKLFF. CDR3 nucleotide sequence: TGTGCCAGCAGCTTACCCTTTGGACAGGATGCAACTAATGAAAAACTGTTTTTT.

CDR3 loop: CSATAETGREETQYF. The DNA of the CDR3 is TGCAGTGCTACAGCCGAGACAGGGCGTGAGGAGACCCAGTACTTC. This chain connects TRBV20-1 to TRBJ2-5; 7 bases map to TRBD1. The CDR3 extends over 15 amino acids. The germline V gene has CDR1 DFQATT and CDR2 SNEGSKA (reference sequence). The junction had 13 bases not matched to a gene; V was cut back by 4 bases and J by 5 bases.

In this sample, this clonotype turned up a few times. The CDR3 DNA sequence: TGTGCCAGCAGCCCTACAGGGAGCTCTGGAAACACCATATATTTT. Translating gives CASSPTGSSGNTIYF. This chain joins TRBV6-1 and TRBJ1-3, with a tentative D call TRBD1 (6 bases). The CDR3 is 15 amino acids. CDR1 and CDR2 (germline): MNHNS, SASEGT. Deletions cut 6 bases from V and 0 bases from J, with 12 bases between.

This clonotype has a handful of counts. The chain uses TRBV27 and TRBJ2-1, with D perhaps TRBD2 (7 bases). Germline assignment: CDR1 MNHEY and CDR2 SMNVEV (reference sequence). Trimming stripped 2 bases from V and 0 bases from J, with 14 bases between. This CDR3 is built from 17 residues. The CDR3 reads CASSLVGGLISYNEQFF. The DNA of the CDR3 is TGTGCCAGCAGTTTAGTCGGGGGGCTCATCTCCTACAATGAGCAGTTCTTC.

The sample holds a few counts of this clonotype. This chain joins TRBV4-3 and TRBJ2-2; D unclear. The CDR3 is 12 amino acids. Trimming removed 0 bases at V and 5 bases at J, with 1 base between. Per the germline V gene, CDR1 is LGHNA and CDR2 is YSLEER. This CDR3 reads CASSQETGELFF. DNA for the CDR3: TGCGCCAGCAGCCAAGAGACCGGGGAGCTGTTTTTT.

This clonotype was detected only a few times. V gene TRBV6-2 or TRBV6-3 combines with J gene TRBJ2-5; D is uncertain. From germline, CDR1 is MNHEY and CDR2 SVGEGT. V was clipped by 5 bases and J by 4 bases, with 5 bases between them. The length of the CDR3 is 11 residues. The CDR3 sequence is CASSKGETQYF. The CDR3 bases are TGTGCCAGCAGTAAAGGAGAGACCCAGTACTTC.

This clonotype has only a few counts. The chain links TRBV7-9 to TRBJ2-7, with 9 bases aligning to TRBD2. Germline V gene sequence: CDR1 SEHNR, CDR2 FQNEAQ (reference sequence). The CDR3 consists of 17 residues. The J segment lost 3 bases and the V segment lost 5 bases, leaving 14 bases of the junction unmatched. CDR3 in DNA: TGTGCCAGCAGCCCCTACCTTAGCGGGAGTAGGATCTACGAGCAGTACTTC. Its translation is CASSPYLSGSRIYEQYF.

The chain carries TRBV28 and TRBJ2-7; 10 bases match TRBD1. CDR3 length: 15 residues. The ends lost 4 bases at V and 1 base at J; junction bases unmatched: 4. The germline V gene encodes CDR1 MDHEN and CDR2 SYDVKM. The chain's CDR3 is CASSWGTGASYEQYF. As DNA, the CDR3 is TGTGCCAGCAGTTGGGGGACAGGGGCATCCTACGAGCAGTACTTC.

J is TRBJ2-7 and V is TRBV6-5; weak D call: TRBD1 (5 bases). Germline V gene lookup returns CDR1 MNHEY and CDR2 SVGAGI. V shed 0 bases and J shed 3 bases, with 9 bases lying between them. This CDR3 is 14 amino acids long. CDR3 sequence reads: CASSYSTVLYEQYF. The CDR3 nucleotides are TGTGCCAGCAGTTACTCGACAGTGCTCTACGAGCAGTACTTC.

The chain is built from TRBV4-1 and TRBJ1-1, with D possibly matching TRBD1 (6 bases). Germline lookup yields CDR1 MGHRA and CDR2 YSYEKL. The CDR3 totals 16 residues. Between the trimmed V and J ends, which lost 1 base and 2 bases, there was a span of 14 bases. The CDR3 DNA follows: TGCGCCAGCAGCCAAGGAGGGGGGGCGGGAAACACTGAAGCTTTCTTT. It encodes CASSQGGGAGNTEAFF.

This clonotype was observed a few times. The chain combines TRBV6-1 with TRBJ2-3; 7 bases are shared with TRBD2. The CDR3 is 13 amino acids. Germline values: CDR1 MNHNS, CDR2 SASEGT. With 10 bases clipped from V and 2 bases from J, the junction kept 6 bases outside the gene matches. CDR3 DNA sequence: TGTGCCACGGGGGGACTTTACACAGATACGCAGTATTTT. It encodes CATGGLYTDTQYF.

The sample holds many counts of this clonotype. The chain has TRBV29-1 and TRBJ2-3; 7 bases agree with TRBD2. The CDR3 spans 15 residues. Germline V gene data show CDR1 as SQVTM and CDR2 as ANQGSEA. V was pared by 3 bases and J by 4 bases, with 10 bases of the junction left unmatched. The DNA for the CDR3 is TGCAGCGTTGATACAGTTGCGGGAGTGGCAGATACGCAGTATTTT. Translated, it gives CSVDTVAGVADTQYF.

This clonotype was counted between two and nine times. The chain employs TRBV11-2 and TRBJ1-5; 9 bases are shared with TRBD1. The CDR3 contains 15 residues. Per the germline V gene, CDR1 is SGHAT and CDR2 is FQNNGV. The trim removed 5 bases at V and 5 bases at J, leaving 7 bases unmatched. The CDR3 coding sequence is TGTGCCAGCAGCGACGGACAGGGGCCTTATCAGCCCCAGCATTTT. This codes for CASSDGQGPYQPQHF.

This clonotype was picked up many times. The V gene is TRBV16, the J gene TRBJ1-1; possibly TRBD1 for D (5 bases). Germline CDR1 and CDR2: KGHSY and FQNENV. CDR3 size: 13 residues. The V gene lost 2 bases and the J gene lost 8 bases, with 12 bases spanning the gap. The CDR3 DNA reads as TGTGCCAGCAGCCAAACCGTGGGGGGGGAAGCTTTCTTT. This encodes CASSQTVGGEAFF.

This chain joins TRBV9 and TRBJ2-1; D assignment may be TRBD1 or TRBD2 (6 bases each). Trimming stripped 0 bases from V and 6 bases from J, with 13 bases between. Per the germline V gene, CDR1 is SGDLS and CDR2 is YYNGEE. CDR3 length equals 15 residues. The CDR3 spells CASSVGPGAINEQFF. CDR3 in DNA: TGTGCCAGCAGCGTAGGGCCGGGGGCGATCAATGAGCAGTTCTTC.

The chain joins TRBV6-2 or TRBV6-3 to TRBJ2-7; tentatively, D is TRBD2 (6 bases). Between the trimmed V and J ends, which lost 7 bases and 5 bases, there was a span of 12 bases. Germline CDR1 MNHEY, CDR2 SVGEGT. This CDR3 comprises 12 residues. The CDR3 coding sequence is TGTGCCAGCACCCCACGGGGGAACGAGCAGTACTTC. It is translated as CASTPRGNEQYF.

This clonotype was found many times. This rearrangement joins TRBV7-8 to TRBJ2-1; 12 nucleotides agree with TRBD2. CDR1 and CDR2 from the germline V gene are SGHVS and FQNEAQ. The CDR3 runs to 15 residues. The ends lost 5 bases at V and 10 bases at J; junction bases unmatched: 9. The CDR3 region is CASSLTSGRIGEQFF. The CDR3 DNA reads TGTGCCAGCAGCCTGACTAGCGGGAGAATAGGGGAGCAGTTCTTC.

CDR3: CASSVGSGGNEQFF. The CDR3 DNA follows: TGTGCCAGCAGCGTAGGTAGCGGAGGGAATGAGCAGTTCTTC. The chain uses TRBV9 and TRBJ2-1; tentatively, D is TRBD2 (6 bases). The V end was cut by 0 bases, the J end by 7 bases, with 11 bases between. Germline loops: CDR1 SGDLS, CDR2 YYNGEE. The CDR3 runs to 14 residues. Supplemented by reference TRBV9 and TRBJ2-1, the full variable domain reads DSGVTQTPKHLITATGQRVTLRCSPRSGDLSVYWYQQSLDQGLQFLIQYYNGEERAKGNILERFSAQQFPDLHSELNLSSLELGDSALYFCASSVGSGGNEQFFGPGTRLTVL.

The sample holds many counts of this clonotype. The chain joins TRBV6-2 or TRBV6-3 to TRBJ2-2; D unresolved. The CDR3 spans 12 residues. Trimming stripped 2 bases from V and 10 bases from J, with 8 bases between. Germline V gives CDR1 MNHEY, CDR2 SVGEGT. In DNA form, the CDR3 reads TGTGCCAGCAGTTACGGGCACCCGGAGCTGTTTTTT. It codes for CASSYGHPELFF.